A selection of T cell receptor beta chains follows, all from one sample in a study of cytomegalovirus exposure and HLA in healthy donors. Libraries were prepared by immunoSEQ multiplex PCR; TCRdb keeps only in-frame clonotypes and omits some of them. Of around 180,000 clones in the sample, under 90% were seen once. Material: PBMCs. The receptors derive from a man in his thirties or forties in good health and CMV-seropositive. Both conserved end residues are part of each CDR3. D genes are given only for firm matches. A row's size may be missing; if present it is once, few, many or a size class.

clone size: few; V gene: TRBV7-9; J gene: TRBJ2-1; D gene: -; CDR3 protein: CASSFPGTPSPNEQFF; CDR3 DNA: TGTGCCAGCAGCTTCCCCGGGACACCCAGCCCCAATGAGCAGTTCTTC
clone size: -; V gene: TRBV28; J gene: TRBJ2-2; D gene: TRBD2; CDR3 protein: CASRNIGGSGSTGELFF; CDR3 DNA: TGTGCCAGCAGGAACATCGGTGGTAGCGGGAGCACCGGGGAGCTGTTTTTT
clone size: -; V gene: TRBV6-5; J gene: TRBJ2-1; D gene: TRBD2; CDR3 protein: CASSRQTSRSNEQFF; CDR3 DNA: TGTGCCAGCAGTCGACAGACTAGCCGGTCCAATGAGCAGTTCTTC
clone size: -; V gene: TRBV28; J gene: TRBJ1-2; D gene: -; CDR3 protein: CASLDHSSNYGYTF; CDR3 DNA: TGTGCCAGCTTAGATCACAGTTCTAACTATGGCTACACCTTC
clone size: -; V gene: TRBV4-3; J gene: TRBJ2-5; D gene: -; CDR3 protein: CASSPLAGSETQYF; CDR3 DNA: TGCGCCAGCAGCCCTCTCGCGGGGTCGGAGACCCAGTACTTC
clone size: -; V gene: TRBV5-1; J gene: TRBJ2-2; D gene: -; CDR3 protein: CASSLDSVSTGELFF; CDR3 DNA: TGCGCCAGCAGCTTGGACTCGGTGAGCACCGGGGAGCTGTTTTTT
clone size: -; V gene: TRBV7-9; J gene: TRBJ1-4; D gene: TRBD1; CDR3 protein: CASSAGQGGEKLFF; CDR3 DNA: TGTGCCAGCAGCGCGGGACAGGGGGGCGAAAAACTGTTTTTT
clone size: -; V gene: TRBV7-2; J gene: TRBJ2-1; D gene: TRBD2; CDR3 protein: CASRPGGLAVGEQLF; CDR3 DNA: TGTGCCAGCAGGCCCGGGGGACTAGCTGTAGGTGAGCAGCTCTTC
clone size: -; V gene: TRBV4-2; J gene: TRBJ1-2; D gene: TRBD1; CDR3 protein: CASSLDRGGYGYTF; CDR3 DNA: TGTGCCAGCAGCCTGGACAGGGGAGGGTATGGCTACACCTTC
clone size: -; V gene: TRBV27; J gene: TRBJ2-3; D gene: TRBD2; CDR3 protein: CASSFGLAGHTQYF; CDR3 DNA: TGTGCCAGCAGTTTCGGACTAGCCGGGCATACGCAGTATTTT
clone size: few; V gene: TRBV7-9; J gene: TRBJ1-1; D gene: -; CDR3 protein: CASSLGQGKAFF; CDR3 DNA: TGTGCCAGCAGCTTAGGGCAGGGGAAAGCTTTCTTT
clone size: -; V gene: TRBV28; J gene: TRBJ2-2; D gene: TRBD2; CDR3 protein: CASSLPAGYTGELFF; CDR3 DNA: TGTGCCAGCAGTTTACCAGCGGGATATACCGGGGAGCTGTTTTTT
clone size: -; V gene: TRBV5-6; J gene: TRBJ2-4; D gene: TRBD1; CDR3 protein: CASSLVSGGTKNIQYF; CDR3 DNA: TGTGCCAGCAGCTTGGTTTCAGGGGGCACCAAAAACATTCAGTACTTC
clone size: -; V gene: TRBV30; J gene: TRBJ2-1; D gene: -; CDR3 protein: CAWSVAGPWGNEQFF; CDR3 DNA: TGTGCCTGGAGTGTGGCAGGGCCCTGGGGAAATGAGCAGTTCTTC
clone size: -; V gene: TRBV28; J gene: TRBJ1-3; D gene: -; CDR3 protein: CASLRTAGNTIYF; CDR3 DNA: TGTGCCAGCTTACGGACAGCTGGAAACACCATATATTTT
clone size: -; V gene: TRBV7-2; J gene: TRBJ2-1; D gene: -; CDR3 protein: CASSLGGAGGGEQFF; CDR3 DNA: TGTGCCAGCAGCTTAGGAGGGGCAGGGGGAGGTGAGCAGTTCTTC
clone size: -; V gene: TRBV7-3; J gene: TRBJ1-1; D gene: -; CDR3 protein: CASSLLPNTEAFF; CDR3 DNA: TGTGCCAGCAGCTTACTACCAAACACTGAAGCTTTCTTT
clone size: -; V gene: TRBV11-3; J gene: TRBJ2-5; D gene: TRBD1; CDR3 protein: CASTLRGETQYF; CDR3 DNA: TGTGCCAGCACCCTCAGGGGGGAGACCCAGTACTTC
clone size: few; V gene: TRBV18; J gene: TRBJ2-1; D gene: TRBD2; CDR3 protein: CASSPHPLAGGNEQFF; CDR3 DNA: TGTGCCAGCTCACCACACCCCCTAGCGGGGGGAAATGAGCAGTTCTTC
clone size: once; V gene: TRBV2; J gene: TRBJ2-7; D gene: TRBD2; CDR3 protein: CASRVTAGGPPYEQYF; CDR3 DNA: TGTGCCAGCAGGGTTACAGCGGGAGGACCCCCCTACGAGCAGTACTTC
clone size: -; V gene: TRBV5-5; J gene: TRBJ1-1; D gene: -; CDR3 protein: CASSLEPGHQTEAFF; CDR3 DNA: TGTGCCAGCAGCTTGGAACCCGGACACCAAACTGAAGCTTTCTTT
clone size: -; V gene: TRBV10-2; J gene: TRBJ1-3; D gene: TRBD1; CDR3 protein: CASSDLGTGDGNTIYF; CDR3 DNA: TGCGCCAGCAGTGATTTAGGGACAGGTGACGGAAACACCATATATTTT
clone size: -; V gene: TRBV4-1; J gene: TRBJ1-6; D gene: -; CDR3 protein: CASSQLPGDAYNSPLHF; CDR3 DNA: TGCGCCAGCAGCCAACTACCGGGAGATGCCTATAATTCACCCCTCCACTTT
clone size: -; V gene: TRBV19; J gene: TRBJ2-1; D gene: TRBD1; CDR3 protein: CASSTRTGTYNEQFF; CDR3 DNA: TGTGCCAGTAGTACCCGGACAGGAACCTACAATGAGCAGTTCTTC
clone size: -; V gene: TRBV30; J gene: TRBJ2-1; D gene: -; CDR3 protein: CAWVRGSYNEQFF; CDR3 DNA: TGTGCCTGGGTGCGGGGCTCCTACAATGAGCAGTTCTTC
clone size: -; V gene: TRBV2; J gene: TRBJ2-7; D gene: -; CDR3 protein: CASRRQEPYEQYF; CDR3 DNA: TGTGCCAGCAGGAGACAGGAGCCCTACGAGCAGTACTTC
clone size: -; V gene: TRBV19; J gene: TRBJ2-4; D gene: -; CDR3 protein: CASSRNRGLAKNIQYF; CDR3 DNA: TGTGCCAGTAGCCGAAACAGAGGACTAGCCAAAAACATTCAGTACTTC
clone size: -; V gene: TRBV4-1; J gene: TRBJ2-7; D gene: TRBD1; CDR3 protein: CASSQDPLDREVWYEQYF; CDR3 DNA: TGCGCCAGCAGCCAAGATCCCCTTGACAGGGAAGTTTGGTACGAGCAGTACTTC
clone size: -; V gene: TRBV14; J gene: TRBJ1-2; D gene: -; CDR3 protein: CASSQELNLEGADGYTF; CDR3 DNA: TGTGCCAGCAGCCAAGAGCTTAATTTGGAAGGGGCAGATGGCTACACCTTC
clone size: -; V gene: TRBV11-2; J gene: TRBJ2-7; D gene: TRBD1; CDR3 protein: CASSLDRVSYEQYF; CDR3 DNA: TGTGCCAGCAGCCTTGACAGGGTAAGCTACGAGCAGTACTTC
clone size: -; V gene: TRBV5-6; J gene: TRBJ2-7; D gene: -; CDR3 protein: CASSLVGQGLLLREQYF; CDR3 DNA: TGTGCCAGCAGCTTGGTGGGGCAGGGCCTCCTCCTACGCGAGCAGTACTTC
clone size: -; V gene: TRBV6-1; J gene: TRBJ2-7; D gene: -; CDR3 protein: CASSGQGSSYEQYF; CDR3 DNA: TGTGCCAGCAGTGGCCAGGGGTCGTCCTACGAGCAGTACTTC
clone size: few; V gene: TRBV6-6; J gene: TRBJ2-3; D gene: TRBD2; CDR3 protein: CASSVSGGPTDTQYF; CDR3 DNA: TGTGCCAGCAGTGTTAGCGGGGGGCCCACAGATACGCAGTATTTT
clone size: -; V gene: TRBV7-9; J gene: TRBJ1-2; D gene: TRBD1; CDR3 protein: CASSYPQGARGYTF; CDR3 DNA: TGTGCCAGCAGCTATCCCCAGGGGGCGCGTGGCTACACCTTC
clone size: -; V gene: TRBV7-2; J gene: TRBJ1-2; D gene: TRBD1; CDR3 protein: CASSSAGQGRSGYTF; CDR3 DNA: TGTGCCAGCAGCTCAGCGGGACAGGGGCGTTCTGGCTACACCTTC
clone size: -; V gene: TRBV7-9; J gene: TRBJ2-3; D gene: TRBD1; CDR3 protein: CASSLEQGISDTQYF; CDR3 DNA: TGTGCCAGCAGCTTGGAACAGGGGATTTCAGATACGCAGTATTTT
clone size: -; V gene: TRBV5-1; J gene: TRBJ2-6; D gene: TRBD1; CDR3 protein: CASSRDRRSLSGANVLTF; CDR3 DNA: TGCGCCAGCTCCAGGGACAGGCGTTCTCTCTCTGGGGCCAACGTCCTGACTTTC
clone size: few; V gene: TRBV4-2; J gene: TRBJ2-2; D gene: TRBD2; CDR3 protein: CASSQDWRGRAGELFF; CDR3 DNA: TGTGCCAGCAGCCAAGATTGGCGCGGGAGGGCCGGGGAGCTGTTTTTT
clone size: few; V gene: TRBV5-4; J gene: TRBJ2-1; D gene: -; CDR3 protein: CASTLGTGVDEQFF; CDR3 DNA: TGTGCCAGCACCCTCGGGACGGGGGTCGATGAGCAGTTCTTC
clone size: -; V gene: TRBV15; J gene: TRBJ1-6; D gene: -; CDR3 protein: CATSTRQAKNSPLHF; CDR3 DNA: TGTGCCACCAGCACTAGACAGGCCAAGAATTCACCCCTCCACTTT
clone size: -; V gene: TRBV7-2; J gene: TRBJ2-5; D gene: TRBD2; CDR3 protein: CASSLVGGGGETQYF; CDR3 DNA: TGTGCCAGCAGCTTAGTAGGCGGGGGTGGAGAGACCCAGTACTTC
clone size: few; V gene: TRBV9; J gene: TRBJ1-1; D gene: -; CDR3 protein: CASSVEGGAMNTEAFF; CDR3 DNA: TGTGCCAGCAGCGTAGAGGGAGGGGCCATGAACACTGAAGCTTTCTTT
clone size: -; V gene: TRBV7-9; J gene: TRBJ2-5; D gene: TRBD2; CDR3 protein: CASSLELIRLADQETQYF; CDR3 DNA: TGTGCCAGCAGCTTAGAATTGATAAGACTAGCGGACCAAGAGACCCAGTACTTC
clone size: -; V gene: TRBV6-1; J gene: TRBJ2-3; D gene: TRBD2; CDR3 protein: CASNPREFSTDTQYF; CDR3 DNA: TGTGCCAGCAACCCGCGGGAGTTTAGCACAGATACGCAGTATTTT
clone size: few; V gene: TRBV6-1; J gene: TRBJ1-5; D gene: TRBD1; CDR3 protein: CASSESRDSHRPQHF; CDR3 DNA: TGTGCCAGCAGTGAATCAAGGGACAGCCATCGGCCCCAGCATTTT
clone size: -; V gene: TRBV4-1; J gene: TRBJ2-5; D gene: TRBD2; CDR3 protein: CASSQDHPSGAWGTQYF; CDR3 DNA: TGCGCCAGCAGCCAAGATCACCCTAGCGGGGCCTGGGGGACCCAGTACTTC
clone size: -; V gene: TRBV29-1; J gene: TRBJ1-1; D gene: -; CDR3 protein: CSVVRGAENTEAFF; CDR3 DNA: TGCAGCGTTGTTCGCGGGGCGGAGAACACTGAAGCTTTCTTT
clone size: -; V gene: TRBV11-2; J gene: TRBJ2-7; D gene: TRBD2; CDR3 protein: CASSATGTSGYEQYF; CDR3 DNA: TGTGCCAGCAGCGCTACCGGGACTAGCGGCTACGAGCAGTACTTC
clone size: -; V gene: TRBV28; J gene: TRBJ1-5; D gene: -; CDR3 protein: CASSPTGNDQPQHF; CDR3 DNA: TGTGCCAGCAGTCCCACAGGGAATGATCAGCCCCAGCATTTT
clone size: -; V gene: TRBV6-1; J gene: TRBJ1-1; D gene: TRBD1; CDR3 protein: CASSEFPGYRGPTEAFF; CDR3 DNA: TGTGCCAGCAGTGAATTCCCAGGATACAGGGGGCCTACTGAAGCTTTCTTT
clone size: -; V gene: TRBV14; J gene: TRBJ1-4; D gene: -; CDR3 protein: CASFPGTNEKLFF; CDR3 DNA: TGTGCCAGCTTCCCGGGGACTAATGAAAAACTGTTTTTT
clone size: -; V gene: TRBV18; J gene: TRBJ2-3; D gene: TRBD2; CDR3 protein: CASSPLAGTTHTDTQYF; CDR3 DNA: TGTGCCAGCTCACCACTAGCCGGGACTACCCACACAGATACGCAGTATTTT
clone size: -; V gene: TRBV6-5; J gene: TRBJ2-1; D gene: TRBD1; CDR3 protein: CASTYSWGQQYNEQFF; CDR3 DNA: TGTGCCAGCACCTACTCCTGGGGACAGCAGTACAATGAGCAGTTCTTC